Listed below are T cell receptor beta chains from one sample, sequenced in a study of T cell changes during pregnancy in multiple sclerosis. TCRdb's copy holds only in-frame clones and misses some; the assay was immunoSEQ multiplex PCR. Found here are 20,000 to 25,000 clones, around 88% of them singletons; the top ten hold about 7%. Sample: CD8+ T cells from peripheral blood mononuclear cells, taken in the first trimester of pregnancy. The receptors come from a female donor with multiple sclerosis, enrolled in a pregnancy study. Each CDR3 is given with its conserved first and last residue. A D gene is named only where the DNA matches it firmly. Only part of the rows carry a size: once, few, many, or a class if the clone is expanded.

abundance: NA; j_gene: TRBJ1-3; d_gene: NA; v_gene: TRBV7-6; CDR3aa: CASSLATGSSGNTIYF; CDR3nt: TGTGCCAGCAGCTTAGCGACGGGGAGCTCTGGAAACACCATATATTTT
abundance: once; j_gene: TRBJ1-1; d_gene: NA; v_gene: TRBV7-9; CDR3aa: CASSLGREEAFF; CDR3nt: TGTGCCAGCAGCTTAGGCAGGGAAGAAGCTTTCTTT
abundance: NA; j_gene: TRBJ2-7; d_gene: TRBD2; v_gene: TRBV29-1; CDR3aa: CSVRTSGSYEQYF; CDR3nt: TGCAGCGTTCGAACTAGCGGGAGTTACGAGCAGTACTTC
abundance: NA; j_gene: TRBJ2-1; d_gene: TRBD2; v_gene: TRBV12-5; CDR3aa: CATESGSLFHEQFF; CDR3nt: TGTGCTACTGAAAGCGGGAGCCTTTTTCATGAGCAGTTCTTC
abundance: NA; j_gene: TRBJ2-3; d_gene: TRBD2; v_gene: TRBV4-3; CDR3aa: CASSQDGTSGRSTDTQYF; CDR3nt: TGCGCCAGCAGCCAAGATGGGACTAGCGGGCGTAGCACAGATACGCAGTATTTT
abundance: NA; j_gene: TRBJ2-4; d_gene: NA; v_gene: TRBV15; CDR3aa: CATSTVAKNIQYF; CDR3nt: TGTGCCACCTCGACAGTAGCCAAAAACATTCAGTACTTC
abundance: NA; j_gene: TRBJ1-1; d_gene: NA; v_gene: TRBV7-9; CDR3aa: CASSSTALNTEAFF; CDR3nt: TGTGCCAGCAGCTCAACAGCACTGAACACTGAAGCTTTCTTT
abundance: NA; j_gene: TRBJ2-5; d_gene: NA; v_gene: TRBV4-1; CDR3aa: CASSQMFGAGTEQETQYF; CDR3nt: TGCGCCAGCAGCCAAATGTTCGGGGCGGGAACGGAGCAAGAGACCCAGTACTTC
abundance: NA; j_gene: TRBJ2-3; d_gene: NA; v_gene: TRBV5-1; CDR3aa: CASSLVGESDTQYF; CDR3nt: TGCGCCAGCAGCTTGGTAGGAGAATCGGATACGCAGTATTTT
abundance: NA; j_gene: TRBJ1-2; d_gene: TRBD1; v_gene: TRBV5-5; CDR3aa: CASSSIGQGAFYGYTF; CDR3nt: TGTGCCAGCAGCTCAATAGGACAGGGGGCTTTCTATGGCTACACCTTC
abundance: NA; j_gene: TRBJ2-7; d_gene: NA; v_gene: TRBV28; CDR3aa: CASSELLSALEQYF; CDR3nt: TGTGCCAGCAGTGAACTCCTCTCAGCGCTCGAGCAGTACTTC
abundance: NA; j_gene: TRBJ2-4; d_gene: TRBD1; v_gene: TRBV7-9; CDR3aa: CASSPGTGDRKNIQYF; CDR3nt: TGTGCCAGCAGCCCCGGGACAGGGGATAGAAAAAACATTCAGTACTTC
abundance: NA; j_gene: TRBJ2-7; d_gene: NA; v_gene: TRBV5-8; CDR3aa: CASSVGLLGYEQYF; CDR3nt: TGTGCCAGCAGCGTGGGGCTTCTAGGATACGAGCAGTACTTC
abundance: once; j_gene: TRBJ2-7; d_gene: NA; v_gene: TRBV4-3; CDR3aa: CASSQNRGSGYEQYF; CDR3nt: TGCGCCAGCAGCCAAAATAGGGGCAGTGGGTACGAGCAGTACTTC
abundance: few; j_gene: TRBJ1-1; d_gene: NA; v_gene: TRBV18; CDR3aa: CASSPAGVGNTEAFF; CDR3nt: TGTGCCAGCTCACCAGCAGGGGTTGGGAACACTGAAGCTTTCTTT
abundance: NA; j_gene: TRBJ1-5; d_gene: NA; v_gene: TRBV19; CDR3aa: CASSIAPYSNQPQHF; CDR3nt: TGTGCCAGTAGTATAGCCCCCTATAGCAATCAGCCCCAGCATTTT
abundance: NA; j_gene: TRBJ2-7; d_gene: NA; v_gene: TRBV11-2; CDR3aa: CASSLDPGVLYEQYF; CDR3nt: TGTGCCAGCAGCTTAGATCCGGGAGTCCTATACGAGCAGTACTTC
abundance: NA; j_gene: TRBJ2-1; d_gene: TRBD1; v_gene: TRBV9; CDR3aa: CASSATGTGSYNEQFF; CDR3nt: TGTGCCAGCAGCGCAACCGGGACAGGGTCCTACAATGAGCAGTTCTTC
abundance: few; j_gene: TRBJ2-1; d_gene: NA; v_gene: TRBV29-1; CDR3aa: CSVEKSSYNEQFF; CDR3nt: TGCAGCGTTGAGAAGAGCTCCTACAATGAGCAGTTCTTC
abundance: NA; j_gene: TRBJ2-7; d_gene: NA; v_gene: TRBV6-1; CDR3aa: CASSEHRGMTYEQYF; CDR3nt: TGTGCCAGCAGTGAACATAGGGGGATGACCTACGAGCAGTACTTC
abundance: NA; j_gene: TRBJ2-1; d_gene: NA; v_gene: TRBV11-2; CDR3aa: CASSLRLPFDFEQFF; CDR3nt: TGTGCCAGCAGCCTAAGACTCCCATTTGATTTTGAGCAGTTCTTC
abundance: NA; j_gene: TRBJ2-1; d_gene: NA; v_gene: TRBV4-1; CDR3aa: CASSQVGSIGEQFF; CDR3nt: TGCGCCAGCAGCCAAGTCGGGAGTATAGGAGAGCAGTTCTTC
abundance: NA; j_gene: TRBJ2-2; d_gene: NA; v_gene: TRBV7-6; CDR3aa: CASSWDSYTGELFF; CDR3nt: TGTGCCAGCAGCTGGGACTCCTACACCGGGGAGCTGTTTTTT
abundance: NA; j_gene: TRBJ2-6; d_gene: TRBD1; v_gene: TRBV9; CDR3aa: CASSVPGQGAYGANVLTF; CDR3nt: TGTGCCAGCAGCGTGCCGGGACAGGGGGCTTATGGGGCCAACGTCCTGACTTTC
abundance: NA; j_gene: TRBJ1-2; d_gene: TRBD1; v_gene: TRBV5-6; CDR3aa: CASSWGQGKLYGYTF; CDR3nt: TGTGCCAGCAGCTGGGGACAGGGGAAACTCTATGGCTACACCTTC
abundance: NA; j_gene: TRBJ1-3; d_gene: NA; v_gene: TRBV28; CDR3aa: CASRDTGSGNTIYF; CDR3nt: TGTGCCAGCAGAGATACAGGGTCGGGAAACACCATATATTTT
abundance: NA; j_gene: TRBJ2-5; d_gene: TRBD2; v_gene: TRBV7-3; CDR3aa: CASSLDGSAGETQYF; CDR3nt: TGTGCCAGCAGCTTAGATGGCTCAGCGGGGGAGACCCAGTACTTC
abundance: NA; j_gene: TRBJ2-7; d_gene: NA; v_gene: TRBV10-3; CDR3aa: CAISDGVDGYEQYF; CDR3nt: TGTGCCATCAGTGACGGGGTCGACGGCTACGAGCAGTACTTC
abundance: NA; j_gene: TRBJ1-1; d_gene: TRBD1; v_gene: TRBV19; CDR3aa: CASSRTGEGTEAFF; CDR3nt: TGTGCCAGTAGTCGGACAGGGGAGGGCACTGAAGCTTTCTTT
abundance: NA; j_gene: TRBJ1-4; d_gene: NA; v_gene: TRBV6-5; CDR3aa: CASSYGQATNEKLFF; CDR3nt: TGTGCCAGCAGTTACGGTCAGGCAACTAATGAAAAACTGTTTTTT
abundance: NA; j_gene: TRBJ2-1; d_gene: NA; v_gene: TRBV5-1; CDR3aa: CASSSPGLTNEQFF; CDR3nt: TGCGCCAGCAGCAGCCCGGGACTCACCAATGAGCAGTTCTTC
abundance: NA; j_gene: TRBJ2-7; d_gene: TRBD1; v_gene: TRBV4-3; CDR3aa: CASSQEWTGTSYEQYF; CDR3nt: TGCGCCAGCAGCCAAGAGTGGACAGGAACCTCCTACGAGCAGTACTTC
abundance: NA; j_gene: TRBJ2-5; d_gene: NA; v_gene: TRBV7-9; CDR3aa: CASSRELAETQYF; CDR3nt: TGTGCCAGCAGCCGTGAGCTAGCAGAGACCCAGTACTTC
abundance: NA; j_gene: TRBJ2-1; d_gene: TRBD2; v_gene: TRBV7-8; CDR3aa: CASSPGDGTSGYNEQFF; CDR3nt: TGTGCCAGCAGCCCCGGAGACGGGACTAGCGGATACAATGAGCAGTTCTTC
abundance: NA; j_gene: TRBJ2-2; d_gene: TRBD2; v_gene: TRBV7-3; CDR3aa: CASRETSGSPGELFF; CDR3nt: TGTGCCAGCAGGGAAACTAGCGGGAGTCCCGGGGAGCTGTTTTTT
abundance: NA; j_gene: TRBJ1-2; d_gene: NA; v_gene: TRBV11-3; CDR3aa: CASSSRQAAYGYTF; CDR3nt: TGTGCCAGCAGCTCCCGACAGGCAGCCTATGGCTACACCTTC
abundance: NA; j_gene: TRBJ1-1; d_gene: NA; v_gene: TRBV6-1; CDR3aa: CASSRVSTDTEAFF; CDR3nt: TGTGCCAGCAGCAGGGTTTCGACGGACACTGAAGCTTTCTTT